This T cell receptor beta chain was retrieved from a study of radiotherapy plus CTLA-4 blockade in lung cancer (dated by TCRdb to about 2018). Looking at the study overall: Objective responses were observed in 18% of enrolled patients, and disease control was achieved in about 32%. General conclusions and limits of the study: TCR clones derived from tumors expanded in peripheral blood after treatment with radiotherapy and ipilimumab. Increased serum interferon-beta after radiation, together with early dynamic changes in blood T cell clones, were reported to be the strongest predictors of response.

The study evaluated CTLA-4 blockade (ipilimumab) given together with focal radiation therapy in patients who had chemo-refractory metastatic non-small-cell lung cancer. Library creation used the immunoSEQ multiplex PCR assay. TCRdb took over this immuneACCESS table, retaining in-frame rearrangements with V and J assigned. Such tables are incomplete; in checked studies, under half of the missing clones stem from an unresolved V gene, and the remainder is unexplained. Across this sample there are around 32,000 clones, with about 81% seen only once. The ten largest clones capture just under 25% of the sample. Comments on this clone: No cognate antigen has been identified for it. Base qualities were left out, and no much larger clone turns up one base away.

The specimen was peripheral blood, collected from a patient treated with radiotherapy plus ipilimumab. The TCR comes from a human donor with non-small cell lung cancer that progressed on radiotherapy plus ipilimumab.

The CDR3: CASSRWGRNSNQPQHF. In nucleotide form, the sequence is TGTGCCAGCAGCCGGTGGGGGAGGAATAGCAATCAGCCCCAGCATTTT. The sequence joins TRBV7-8 to TRBJ1-5, with a weak D call of TRBD1 (5 bases match). Looking up the germline V gene yields CDR1 SGHVS and CDR2 FQNEAQ. Between the V and J ends, shortened by 5 bases and 0 bases respectively, the junction contains 14 bases. From the cysteine through the phenylalanine, the CDR3 covers 16 amino acids. The sequence is cut down to CDR3 DNA, 48 bases in frame from base 1. Reference TRBV7-8 and TRBJ1-5 genes cover what lies past the CDR3, so the full variable domain is GAGVSQSPRYKVAKRGQDVALRCDPISGHVSLFWYQQALGQGPEFLTYFQNEAQLDKSGLPSDRFFAERPEGSVSTLKIQRTQQEDSAVYLCASSRWGRNSNQPQHFGDGTRLSIL.